This paragraph reports one T cell receptor (beta chain). No antigen is known for it. Trimming removed 4 bases from V and 6 bases from J, with 7 bases in between. This CDR3 is built from 11 residues. Germline-derived CDR1 and CDR2 are SGHDN and FVKESK. Clones were sequenced by immunoSEQ multiplex PCR, and TCRdb holds only the in-frame ones, with some missing. Of about 82,000 clones in the sample, about 86% are singletons; the top ten hold 6.5%. The sample comes from a study of OX40 agonist ivuxolimab in advanced cancers. About the study: Dose-escalation patients suffered from hepatocellular carcinoma, melanoma, renal cell or head and neck cancer.

Whole-study results and caveats: What antigens the expanded peripheral T cells recognized was never established.

The chain recombines TRBV14 with TRBJ2-7; D is ambiguous. The sequence was obtained from an adult with an advanced solid tumor such as melanoma, head and neck, liver or kidney cancer. The sequencing here drew on CD4+ or CD8+ T cells sorted from blood, taken in a trial of the OX40 agonist ivuxolimab. The DNA for the CDR3 is TGTGCCAGCAGCCTAAACCGCGAGCAGTACTTC. It yields the protein CASSLNREQYF.